This T cell receptor (beta chain) was sequenced in a study of blood T cell repertoires in COVID-19. Sequencing was performed with immunoSEQ multiplex PCR; in TCRdb, only in-frame clones are kept and a portion is missing. The table shows under 250,000 clones, with 92% occurring only once. In germline, CDR1 is MNHEY, CDR2 SVGAGI. The CDR3 covers 15 residues. With 0 bases removed from V and 7 bases from J, the gap between germline ends came to 13 bases. V usage is TRBV6-5 and J usage is TRBJ1-5; maybe TRBD1 (5 bases). The sample comprised peripheral blood. The receptor comes from a man aged 60 to 69 with COVID-19, enrolled during active disease. This CDR3 is CASSYSGVSRQPQHF. Here the CDR3 DNA reads TGTGCCAGCAGTTACTCAGGGGTCTCGAGGCAGCCCCAGCATTTT.